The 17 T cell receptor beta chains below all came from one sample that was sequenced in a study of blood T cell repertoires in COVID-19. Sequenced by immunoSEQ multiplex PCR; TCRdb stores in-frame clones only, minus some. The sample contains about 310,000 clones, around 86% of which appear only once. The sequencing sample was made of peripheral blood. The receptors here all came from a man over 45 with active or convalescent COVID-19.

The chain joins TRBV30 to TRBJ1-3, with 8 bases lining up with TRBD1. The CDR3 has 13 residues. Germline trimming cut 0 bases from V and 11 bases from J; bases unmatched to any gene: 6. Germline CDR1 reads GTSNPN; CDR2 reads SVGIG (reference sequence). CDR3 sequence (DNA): TGTGCCTGGAGTGTACAGGGGGGGGGCTCCATATATTTT. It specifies CAWSVQGGGSIYF.

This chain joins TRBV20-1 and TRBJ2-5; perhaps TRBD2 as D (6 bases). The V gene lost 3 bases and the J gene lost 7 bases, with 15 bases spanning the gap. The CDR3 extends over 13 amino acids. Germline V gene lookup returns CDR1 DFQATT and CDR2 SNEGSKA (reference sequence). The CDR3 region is CSASSSGPGTQYF. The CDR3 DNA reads TGCAGTGCTAGTAGTAGCGGTCCGGGGACCCAGTACTTC.

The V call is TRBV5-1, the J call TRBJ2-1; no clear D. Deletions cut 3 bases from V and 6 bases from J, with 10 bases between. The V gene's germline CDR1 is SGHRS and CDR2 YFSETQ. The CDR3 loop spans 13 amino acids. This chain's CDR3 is CASSSRHGNEQFF. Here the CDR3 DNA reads TGCGCCAGCAGCTCCAGACATGGCAATGAGCAGTTCTTC.

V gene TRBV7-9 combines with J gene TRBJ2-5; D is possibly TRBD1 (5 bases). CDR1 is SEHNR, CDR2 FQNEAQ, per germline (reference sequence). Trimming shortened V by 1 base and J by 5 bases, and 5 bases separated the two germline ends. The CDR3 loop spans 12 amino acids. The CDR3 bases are TGTGCCAGCAGCTTAGGACAGGAGACCCAGTACTTC. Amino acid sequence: CASSLGQETQYF.

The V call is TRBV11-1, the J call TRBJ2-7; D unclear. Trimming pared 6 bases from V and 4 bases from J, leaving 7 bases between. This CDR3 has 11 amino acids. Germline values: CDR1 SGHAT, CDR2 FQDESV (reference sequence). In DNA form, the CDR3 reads TGTGCCAGCAGATCTTTATACGAGCAGTACTTC. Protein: CASRSLYEQYF.

Here the CDR3 DNA reads TGCGCCAGCAGCCAAGATTGGGCCGCTGCTAATGAAAAACTGTTTTTT. It is translated as CASSQDWAAANEKLFF. The chain couples TRBV4-3 to TRBJ1-4; no reliable D call. The length of the CDR3 is 16 residues. Trimming pared 0 bases from V and 3 bases from J, leaving 11 bases between. CDR1 is LGHNA, CDR2 YSLEER, per germline.

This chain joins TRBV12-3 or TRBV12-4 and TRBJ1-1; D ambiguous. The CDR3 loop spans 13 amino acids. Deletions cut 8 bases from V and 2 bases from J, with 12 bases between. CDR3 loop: CASFGETNTEAFF. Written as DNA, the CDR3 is TGTGCCAGCTTCGGGGAGACAAACACTGAAGCTTTCTTT.

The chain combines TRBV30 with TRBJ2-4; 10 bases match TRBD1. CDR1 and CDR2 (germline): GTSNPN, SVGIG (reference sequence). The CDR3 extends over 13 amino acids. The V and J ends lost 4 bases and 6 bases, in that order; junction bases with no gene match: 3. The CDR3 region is CAWKWTGGNIQYF. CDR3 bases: TGTGCCTGGAAATGGACAGGGGGAAACATTCAGTACTTC.

The CDR3 spells CAWSLGQGPSGANVLTF. In DNA, the CDR3 is TGTGCCTGGAGTCTCGGACAGGGTCCCTCTGGGGCCAACGTCCTGACTTTC. The rearrangement joins TRBV30 to TRBJ2-6; 8 nucleotides align to TRBD1. Germline lookup yields CDR1 GTSNPN and CDR2 SVGIG (reference sequence). This CDR3 has 17 residues. J lost 0 bases, V lost 2 bases, and 6 bases had no gene match.

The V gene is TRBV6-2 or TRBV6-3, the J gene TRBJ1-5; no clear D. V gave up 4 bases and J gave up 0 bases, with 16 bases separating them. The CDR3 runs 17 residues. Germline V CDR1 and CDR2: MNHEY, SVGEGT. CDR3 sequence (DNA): TGTGCCAGCAGTTCTGACTTCCGACCGGTTAGCAATCAGCCCCAGCATTTT. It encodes CASSSDFRPVSNQPQHF.

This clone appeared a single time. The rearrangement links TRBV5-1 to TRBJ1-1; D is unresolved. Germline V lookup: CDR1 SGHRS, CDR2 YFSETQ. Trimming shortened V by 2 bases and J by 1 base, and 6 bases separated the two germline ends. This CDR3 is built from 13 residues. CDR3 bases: TGCGCCAGCAGCTTTGTAGAGAACACTGAAGCTTTCTTT. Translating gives CASSFVENTEAFF.

The chain's CDR3 is CSGCTPPDTQYF. The CDR3 DNA reads as TGCAGCGGTTGTACTCCCCCAGATACGCAGTATTTT. This chain joins TRBV29-1 and TRBJ2-3; unclear D gene. The germline CDR1 and CDR2 sequences are SQVTM and ANQGSEA. The CDR3 extends over 12 amino acids. V was shortened by 7 bases and J by 4 bases, with 12 bases between the two germline ends.

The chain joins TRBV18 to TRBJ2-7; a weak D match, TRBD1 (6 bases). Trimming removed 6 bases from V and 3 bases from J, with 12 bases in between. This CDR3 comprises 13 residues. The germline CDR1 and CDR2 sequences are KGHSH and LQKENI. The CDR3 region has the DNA TGTGCCAGCTCCCCCGGGACAAACTACGAGCAGTACTTC. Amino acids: CASSPGTNYEQYF.

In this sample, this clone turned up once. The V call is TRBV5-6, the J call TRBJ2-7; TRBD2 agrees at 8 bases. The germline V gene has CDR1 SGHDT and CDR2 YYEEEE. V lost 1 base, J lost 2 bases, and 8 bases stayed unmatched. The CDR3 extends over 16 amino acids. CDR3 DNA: TGTGCCAGCAGCTTGTTGGGAAGCGGGAGCCCCTACGAGCAGTACTTC. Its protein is CASSLLGSGSPYEQYF.

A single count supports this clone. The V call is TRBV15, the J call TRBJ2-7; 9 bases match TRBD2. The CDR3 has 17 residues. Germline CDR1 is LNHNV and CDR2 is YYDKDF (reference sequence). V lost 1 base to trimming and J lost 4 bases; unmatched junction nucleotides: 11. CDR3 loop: CATSRAILSGRRYEQYF. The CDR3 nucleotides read TGTGCCACCAGCAGAGCCATTCTGAGCGGGAGGAGATACGAGCAGTACTTC.

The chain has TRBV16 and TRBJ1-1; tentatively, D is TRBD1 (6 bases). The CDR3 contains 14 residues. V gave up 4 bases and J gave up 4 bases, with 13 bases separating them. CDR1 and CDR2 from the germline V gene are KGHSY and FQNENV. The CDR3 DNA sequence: TGTGCCAGCAGCCCCGGACAGACCATCACTGAAGCTTTCTTT. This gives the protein CASSPGQTITEAFF.

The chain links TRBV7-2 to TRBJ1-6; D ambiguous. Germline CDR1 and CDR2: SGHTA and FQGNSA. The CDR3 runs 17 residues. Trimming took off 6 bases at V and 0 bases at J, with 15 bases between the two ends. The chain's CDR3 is CASSRGLGSSYNSPLHF. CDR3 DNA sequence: TGTGCCAGCAGTCGTGGGCTCGGAAGCTCCTATAATTCACCCCTCCACTTT.